Below, 27 T cell receptor beta chains from the same sample are listed, as sequenced in a study of CD8 T cells in Susac syndrome. Reverse transcription of roughly 0.45 to 1 ug RNA used random hexamers. MiXCR was run by TCRdb on the immunoSEQ multiplex PCR reads, yielding one entry per CDR3 protein. The sample has some 200,000 distinct CDR3 sequences; just under 95% are singletons. What was sequenced was CD8+ T cells from PBMCs. These receptors all stem from a human donor with Susac syndrome.

Written as DNA, the CDR3 is TGCGCCAGCAGCGGGGGACAGGGAGGCTACAATGAGCAGTTCTTC. This translates into CASSGGQGGYNEQFF. This rearrangement joins TRBV5-1 to TRBJ2-1; 9 bases agree with TRBD1. This CDR3 contains 15 residues. Per the germline V gene, CDR1 is SGHRS and CDR2 is YFSETQ. J lost 3 bases, V lost 4 bases, and 5 bases had no gene match.

V usage is TRBV9 and J usage is TRBJ1-1, with a tentative D call TRBD1 (5 bases). Looked up from germline, CDR1 is SGDLS and CDR2 is YYNGEE. This CDR3 is 13 amino acids long. V shed 3 bases and J shed 7 bases, with 13 bases lying between them. The CDR3 is CASSDGGSNEAFF. Written as DNA, the CDR3 is TGTGCCAGCAGCGACGGGGGAAGTAATGAAGCTTTCTTT.

This rearrangement joins TRBV5-1 to TRBJ2-7, with no clear D. Germline V gene sequence: CDR1 SGHRS, CDR2 YFSETQ. The CDR3 is 14 residues long. Trimming left V 0 bases short and J 6 bases short, with 13 bases between. Here the CDR3 reads CASSLATSPGEQYF. The DNA for the CDR3 is TGCGCCAGCAGCTTGGCCACATCCCCTGGCGAGCAGTACTTC.

The chain recombines TRBV3-1 with TRBJ2-7; no firm D call. The length of the CDR3 is 13 residues. Trimming took 3 bases from V and 2 from J, leaving 8 bases between them. The germline V gene has CDR1 LGHDT and CDR2 YNNKEL (reference sequence). CDR3 nucleotides: TGTGCCAGCAGCCACGGAGAAGCCTACGAGCAGTACTTC. Translation gives CASSHGEAYEQYF.

This chain links TRBV4-1 with TRBJ1-1; TRBD1 might be the D (6 bases). This CDR3 spans 15 amino acids. Germline CDR1 is MGHRA and CDR2 is YSYEKL. Trimming cost V 4 bases and J 1 base, with 13 bases left between them. Here the CDR3 DNA reads TGCGCCAGCAGCCCCGGACAGCTTCAGAACACTGAAGCTTTCTTT. It specifies CASSPGQLQNTEAFF.

V and J are TRBV27 and TRBJ2-7; 7 bases align to TRBD1. The CDR3 is 18 amino acids. With V trimmed by 5 bases and J by 0 bases, 16 bases remained unmatched. Per germline, CDR1 MNHEY and CDR2 SMNVEV (reference sequence). DNA for the CDR3: TGTGCCAGCAGTCTTACCGGCCCATTAGGGGGCCTCTCCTACGAGCAGTACTTC. The encoded protein is CASSLTGPLGGLSYEQYF.

The V and J genes are TRBV11-2 and TRBJ1-1; 7 bases line up with TRBD1. Germline V lookup: CDR1 SGHAT, CDR2 FQNNGV. J was trimmed by 3 bases and V by 0 bases; bases with no gene match: 7. The CDR3 loop spans 16 amino acids. This CDR3 reads CASSLEEGAGHTEAFF. CDR3 sequence (DNA): TGTGCCAGCAGCTTAGAAGAGGGGGCCGGGCACACTGAAGCTTTCTTT.

The chain has TRBV13 and TRBJ2-2; 7 bases line up with TRBD1. Germline loops: CDR1 PRHDT, CDR2 FYEKMQ (reference sequence). This CDR3 spans 15 amino acids. After removal of 1 base from V and 6 bases from J, the junction contained 5 bases not matched to a gene. The CDR3 nucleotides read TGTGCCAGCAGCTTAGTACAGGGGCAGGCCGGGGAGCTGTTTTTT. Translated, it gives CASSLVQGQAGELFF.

V usage is TRBV20-1 and J usage is TRBJ2-7; D may be TRBD1 (6 bases). This CDR3 contains 11 residues. V gave up 3 bases and J gave up 3 bases, with 6 bases separating them. The germline V gene has CDR1 DFQATT and CDR2 SNEGSKA (reference sequence). The CDR3 loop is CSARGHYEQYF. The CDR3 bases are TGCAGTGCTAGGGGACACTACGAGCAGTACTTC.

This clonotype is a singleton in its sample. This chain joins TRBV18 and TRBJ1-2; 10 bases are shared with TRBD1. Germline V CDR1 and CDR2: KGHSH, LQKENI. The CDR3 runs to 15 residues. The ends lost 1 base at V and 4 bases at J; junction bases unmatched: 3. The CDR3 region is CASSPRDRGLYGYTF. The CDR3 DNA sequence: TGTGCCAGCTCACCACGGGACAGGGGTCTCTATGGCTACACCTTC. Based on the CDR3 plus reference TRBV18 and TRBJ1-2, the full variable domain is NAGVMQNPRHLVRRRGQEARLRCSPMKGHSHVYWYRQLPEEGLKFMVYLQKENIIDESGMPKERFSAEFPKEGPSILRIQQVVRGDSAAYFCASSPRDRGLYGYTFGSGTRLTVV.

The chain is built from TRBV19 and TRBJ1-1; D is unresolved. Looked up from germline, CDR1 is LNHDA and CDR2 is SQIVND (reference sequence). The V and J ends lost 6 bases and 2 bases respectively, with 7 bases between them. The CDR3 sequence is 12 residues long. In DNA form, the CDR3 reads TGTGCCAGTAGGAGTTCCAACACTGAAGCTTTCTTT. Its translation: CASRSSNTEAFF.

V gene TRBV7-9 combines with J gene TRBJ2-1; perhaps TRBD1 as D (5 bases). The CDR3 loop spans 16 amino acids. The V gene's germline CDR1 is SEHNR and CDR2 FQNEAQ (reference sequence). The V end was cut by 0 bases, the J end by 2 bases, with 11 bases between. CDR3 in DNA: TGTGCCAGCAGCTTAGCCAGGGTGGAACCCTACAATGAGCAGTTCTTC. Protein product: CASSLARVEPYNEQFF.

The V gene is TRBV29-1, the J gene TRBJ2-7; TRBD1 or TRBD2 may be the D gene (5 bases each). This CDR3 contains 13 residues. The ends were cut back, 6 bases at V and 4 bases at J, with 16 bases in the middle. Germline lookup yields CDR1 SQVTM and CDR2 ANQGSEA. CDR3 sequence (DNA): TGCAGCGTAGGGGAGCAGGACGGTTACGAGCAGTACTTC. This codes for CSVGEQDGYEQYF.

The chain recombines TRBV7-6 with TRBJ1-1; 9 bases fit TRBD1. J gave up 11 bases and V 5 bases, and 9 bases lay outside the gene matches. The length of the CDR3 is 13 residues. Germline V gives CDR1 SGHVS, CDR2 FNYEAQ. The CDR3 region is CASSPSGTGNAFF. CDR3 coding DNA: TGTGCCAGCAGCCCCTCCGGGACAGGGAACGCTTTCTTT.

The chain couples TRBV12-3 or TRBV12-4 to TRBJ2-5, with D possibly being TRBD2 (6 bases). Trimming removed 7 bases at V and 0 bases at J, with 9 bases between. This CDR3 has 13 residues. The CDR3 loop reads CASTRDYQETQYF. The CDR3 DNA follows: TGTGCCAGCACCAGGGACTACCAAGAGACCCAGTACTTC.

The chain combines TRBV2 with TRBJ2-1; 11 nucleotides line up with TRBD2. V shed 9 bases and J 7 bases; nucleotides not matched to a gene: 11. Germline CDR1 and CDR2: SNHLY and FYNNEI. The CDR3 length is 15 residues. The CDR3 protein is CARAPLAGASNEQFF. DNA of the CDR3: TGTGCCAGAGCCCCACTAGCGGGAGCAAGTAATGAGCAGTTCTTC. Together with reference TRBV2 and TRBJ2-1, the CDR3 gives the full variable domain: EPEVTQTPSHQVTQMGQEVILRCVPISNHLYFYWYRQILGQKVEFLVSFYNNEISEKSEIFDDQFSVERPDGSNFTLKIRSTKLEDSAMYFCARAPLAGASNEQFFGPGTRLTVL.

The CDR3 DNA reads as TGTGCCACCAGCAATAGACTAGCGGGGAACAATGAGCAGTTCTTC. It translates to CATSNRLAGNNEQFF. This chain links TRBV15 with TRBJ2-1; 11 bases match TRBD2. Looked up from germline, CDR1 is LNHNV and CDR2 is YYDKDF (reference sequence). Trimming took 4 bases from V and 5 from J; bases not matched to a gene: 4. The CDR3 has 15 residues.

The V and J genes are TRBV13 and TRBJ2-7; D may be TRBD2 (7 bases). Trimming cost V 0 bases and J 0 bases, with 15 bases left between them. This CDR3 spans 17 amino acids. The V gene's germline CDR1 is PRHDT and CDR2 FYEKMQ (reference sequence). The CDR3 sequence: CASSLGGGQLGSYEQYF. CDR3 nucleotides: TGTGCCAGCAGCTTAGGCGGGGGGCAGTTGGGCTCCTACGAGCAGTACTTC.

The rearrangement uses TRBV7-8 and TRBJ2-3; D tentatively reads TRBD1 or TRBD2 (6 bases each). This CDR3 has 15 residues. The germline gives CDR1 SGHVS, CDR2 FQNEAQ. The V end was cut by 7 bases, the J end by 1 base, with 15 bases between. The CDR3 nucleotides are TGTGCCAGCACCAAGGGGGGAGCGGGCACAGATACGCAGTATTTT. Translating gives CASTKGGAGTDTQYF.

This chain uses TRBV5-6 with TRBJ2-7, with D unresolved. Trimming took 2 bases from V and 6 from J, leaving 12 bases between them. Germline lookup yields CDR1 SGHDT and CDR2 YYEEEE. The CDR3 runs 13 residues. In DNA, the CDR3 is TGTGCCAGCAGCTTCCCTAGTGCGCCCGAGCAGTACTTC. Its protein is CASSFPSAPEQYF.

A single count supports this clonotype. The gene calls are TRBV4-1 and TRBJ1-4, with TRBD1 as a possible D gene (5 bases). This CDR3 region has 15 residues. V gave up 0 bases and J gave up 7 bases, with 12 bases separating them. CDR1 and CDR2 from the germline V gene are MGHRA and YSYEKL. The CDR3 loop is CASSQDLGDGEKLFF. The CDR3 DNA is TGCGCCAGCAGCCAAGATTTGGGGGACGGTGAAAAACTGTTTTTT.

The chain uses TRBV24-1 and TRBJ2-6, with D possibly matching TRBD1 (5 bases). Germline lookup yields CDR1 KGHDR and CDR2 SFDVKD. Trimming took 3 bases from V and 1 from J, leaving 9 bases between them. CDR3 length: 16 residues. Here the CDR3 reads CATSDPKGSGANVLTF. As DNA, the CDR3 is TGTGCCACCAGTGATCCCAAGGGGTCTGGGGCCAACGTCCTGACTTTC.

This chain uses TRBV9 with TRBJ2-1; 10 bases match TRBD1. The CDR3 is 15 amino acids. Germline CDR1 SGDLS, CDR2 YYNGEE. Trimming took 2 bases from V and 2 from J; bases not matched to a gene: 1. In nucleotides, the CDR3 is TGTGCCAGCAGCGTCGGACAGGGGGCCTACAATGAGCAGTTCTTC. Protein: CASSVGQGAYNEQFF.

The chain combines TRBV2 with TRBJ1-1, with TRBD1 as a possible D gene (6 bases). Germline V gene lookup returns CDR1 SNHLY and CDR2 FYNNEI. V was pared by 6 bases and J by 5 bases, with 16 bases between. The CDR3 runs 14 residues. The CDR3 DNA is TGTGCCAGCAGGGACGGGACATCCCAAACTGAAGCTTTCTTT. Residues: CASRDGTSQTEAFF.

The rearrangement links TRBV27 to TRBJ2-5; D remains ambiguous. This CDR3 contains 14 residues. The germline V gene has CDR1 MNHEY and CDR2 SMNVEV (reference sequence). V was shortened by 5 bases and J by 1 base, with 11 bases between the two germline ends. The CDR3 coding sequence is TGTGCCAGCAGTCAACTGGACGGCCAAGAGACCCAGTACTTC. Its translation: CASSQLDGQETQYF.

This chain joins TRBV5-6 and TRBJ2-7; D call uncertain. CDR1 and CDR2 (germline): SGHDT, YYEEEE. Trimming stripped 5 bases from V and 2 bases from J, with 20 bases between. CDR3 length: 16 amino acids. In DNA form, the CDR3 reads TGTGCCAGCAGTCACTACAGTCAGGTTTTTACCTACGAGCAGTACTTC. This codes for CASSHYSQVFTYEQYF.

The J gene is TRBJ1-6, the V gene TRBV6-5; 10 bases line up with TRBD1. There are 17 residues in the CDR3. Germline CDR1 reads MNHEY; CDR2 reads SVGAGI. V gave up 6 bases and J gave up 6 bases; unmatched junction bases: 11. The CDR3 DNA sequence: TGTGCCAGCAGCTTAGGGTGGACAGGGGGATCTAATTCACCCCTCCACTTT. This gives the protein CASSLGWTGGSNSPLHF.